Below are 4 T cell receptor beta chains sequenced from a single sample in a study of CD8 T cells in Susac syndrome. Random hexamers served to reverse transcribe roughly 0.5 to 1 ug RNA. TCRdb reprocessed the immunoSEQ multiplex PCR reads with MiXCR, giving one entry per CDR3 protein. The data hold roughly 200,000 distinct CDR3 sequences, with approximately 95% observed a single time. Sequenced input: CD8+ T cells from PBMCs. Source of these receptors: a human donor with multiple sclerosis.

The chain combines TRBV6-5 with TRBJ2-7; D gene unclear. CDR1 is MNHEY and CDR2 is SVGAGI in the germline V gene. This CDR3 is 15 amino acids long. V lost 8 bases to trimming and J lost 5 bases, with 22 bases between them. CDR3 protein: CASGPLPGPYHEQYF. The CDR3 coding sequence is TGTGCCAGCGGACCCCTCCCCGGGCCGTACCACGAGCAGTACTTC.

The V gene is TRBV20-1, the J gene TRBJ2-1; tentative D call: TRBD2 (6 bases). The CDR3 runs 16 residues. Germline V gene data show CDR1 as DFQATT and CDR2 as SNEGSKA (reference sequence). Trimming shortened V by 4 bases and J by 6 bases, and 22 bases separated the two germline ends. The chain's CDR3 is CSATAPGLSLVNEQFF. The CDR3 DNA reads TGCAGTGCTACGGCCCCGGGACTCAGCCTGGTCAATGAGCAGTTCTTC.

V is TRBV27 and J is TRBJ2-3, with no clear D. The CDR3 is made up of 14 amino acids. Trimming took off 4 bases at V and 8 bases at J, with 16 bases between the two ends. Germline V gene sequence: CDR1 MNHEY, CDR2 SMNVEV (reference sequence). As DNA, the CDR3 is TGTGCCAGCAGTTCGCCCCTTAGAGGCGGTACGCAGTATTTT. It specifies CASSSPLRGGTQYF.

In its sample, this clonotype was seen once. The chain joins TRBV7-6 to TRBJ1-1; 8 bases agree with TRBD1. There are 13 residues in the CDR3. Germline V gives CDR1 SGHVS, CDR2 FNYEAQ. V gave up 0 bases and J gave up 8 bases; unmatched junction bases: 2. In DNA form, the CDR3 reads TGTGCCAGCAGCTTAGCGCAGGGGGCGGAAGCTTTCTTT. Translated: CASSLAQGAEAFF.